These 22 T cell receptor beta chains were all obtained from the same sample, sequenced in a study of regulatory T cells in long-lasting Graves disease. The time point: newly diagnosed GD, antithyroid drugs for less than 3 months. After RNA was extracted from PBMCs, the TCR library was made from it. iRepertoire HTBI primers and Arm-PCR of CDR3 regions built TCR beta libraries. TCRdb re-derived calls from the multiplex PCR reads in MiXCR, one entry per CDR3 protein. The table shows just over 600,000 distinct CDR3 sequences, with roughly 16% occurring only once. These same records also appear under a second study, on T cells in Graves' hyperthyroidism and ophthalmopathy.

The sequencing here drew on peripheral blood mononuclear cells (PBMCs), taken at new diagnosis, from a patient treated with antithyroid drugs. The receptors stem from a woman aged 30 to 39 with Graves disease.

A word on this clonotype: The junction and the germline gene differ at one end; a read error may be behind it. The genes are TRBV6-2 or TRBV6-3 and TRBJ1-5; no definite D call. The CDR3 consists of 12 residues. The V gene's germline CDR1 is MNHEY and CDR2 SVGEGT. CDR3 coding DNA: TGTGCCAGCAGTTTAGGCAATCCGCCCCAGCATTTT. It translates to CASSLGNPPQHF.

V and J are TRBV20-1 and TRBJ2-5, with TRBD2 matching 11 bases. This CDR3 spans 14 amino acids. The germline gives CDR1 DFQATT, CDR2 SNEGSKA (reference sequence). The junction had 7 bases not matched to a gene; V was cut back by 5 bases and J by 5 bases. CDR3 in amino acids: CSAYTSGSTETQYF. The CDR3, as DNA: TGCAGTGCTTACACTAGCGGGAGTACCGAGACCCAGTACTTC.

This clonotype was recorded a few times. The V call is TRBV19, the J call TRBJ1-2; 8 positions agree with TRBD1. This CDR3 comprises 13 residues. J gave up 7 bases and V 6 bases, and 7 bases lay outside the gene matches. The germline CDR1 and CDR2 sequences are LNHDA and SQIVND (reference sequence). The CDR3 here is CASRLTGGRGYTF. The CDR3 nucleotides read TGTGCCAGTAGGCTTACAGGGGGACGTGGCTACACCTTC. Complete variable domain (other parts from reference TRBV19 and TRBJ1-2): DGGITQSPKYLFRKEGQNVTLSCEQNLNHDAMYWYRQDPGQGLRLIYYSQIVNDFQKGDIAEGYSVSREKKESFPLTVTSAQKNPTAFYLCASRLTGGRGYTFGSGTRLTVV.

This clonotype was counted ten times or more. This chain joins TRBV2 and TRBJ1-1; a possible D gene is TRBD1 (5 bases). The CDR3 sequence is 14 residues long. Germline V CDR1 and CDR2: SNHLY, FYNNEI. Trimming stripped 7 bases from V and 1 base from J, with 13 bases between. CDR3 sequence: CASKGWVQNTEAFF. For the CDR3, the DNA is TGTGCCAGCAAGGGGTGGGTGCAGAACACTGAAGCTTTCTTT.

The chain uses TRBV6-1 and TRBJ2-3; TRBD1 matches 9 bases. The ends lost 6 bases at V and 7 bases at J; junction bases unmatched: 8. This CDR3 has 14 amino acids. Per germline, CDR1 MNHNS and CDR2 SASEGT. CDR3 loop: CASSGTGTGNTQYF. Here the CDR3 DNA reads TGTGCCAGCAGCGGGACAGGGACTGGTAATACGCAGTATTTT.

The chain couples TRBV14 to TRBJ2-7; D not certain. The V end lost 0 bases, the J end lost 4 bases, and 10 bases lay between the germline ends. Per germline, CDR1 SGHDN and CDR2 FVKESK. The CDR3 is 14 residues long. This CDR3 is CASSQDLQTYEQYF. In nucleotides, the CDR3 is TGTGCCAGCAGCCAAGATCTCCAGACTTACGAGCAGTACTTC.

This clonotype was observed many times. The genes are TRBV7-6 and TRBJ2-5; 10 bases map to TRBD2. This CDR3 is built from 16 residues. Trimming at V came to 2 bases and at J to 2 bases, leaving 5 bases not matched to a gene. The V gene's germline CDR1 is SGHVS and CDR2 FNYEAQ. The CDR3: CASSLLASGGQETQYF. The CDR3 DNA reads TGTGCCAGCAGCTTATTGGCTAGCGGGGGACAAGAGACCCAGTACTTC.

This clonotype was counted ten times or more. The V gene is TRBV6-5, the J gene TRBJ1-1; 9 bases match TRBD1. V lost 2 bases, J lost 4 bases, and 8 bases stayed unmatched. There are 16 residues in the CDR3. Germline V lookup: CDR1 MNHEY, CDR2 SVGAGI. The DNA for the CDR3 is TGTGCCAGCAGTTACGGGACAGGGAGGAGTTTCACTGAAGCTTTCTTT. Its protein is CASSYGTGRSFTEAFF.

This clonotype occurred a few times. J is TRBJ1-1 and V is TRBV11-2, with 8 positions matching TRBD1. The ends lost 2 bases at V and 3 bases at J; junction bases unmatched: 11. The CDR3 is made up of 17 amino acids. Per the germline V gene, CDR1 is SGHAT and CDR2 is FQNNGV. As DNA, the CDR3 is TGTGCCAGCAGCTTAAGAACGGGGCCGACAGGGGACACTGAAGCTTTCTTT. As protein: CASSLRTGPTGDTEAFF.

This clonotype was counted many times. The V gene is TRBV11-2, the J gene TRBJ2-7; D gene uncertain. CDR3 size: 13 residues. V was trimmed by 2 bases and J by 5 bases, leaving 10 bases between them. CDR1 SGHAT and CDR2 FQNNGV come from the germline V gene. CDR3: CASSLKLSHEQYF. The CDR3 DNA follows: TGTGCCAGCAGCTTAAAGTTGAGCCACGAGCAGTACTTC.

The sample holds a few counts of this clonotype. V and J are TRBV7-3 and TRBJ2-1, with 8 bases that match TRBD2. Per germline, CDR1 SGHTA and CDR2 FQGTGA. This CDR3 is 18 amino acids long. Trimming at V came to 2 bases and at J to 5 bases, leaving 14 bases not matched to a gene. CDR3 in DNA: TGTGCCAGCAGCTTACGAAGCGGGAGTTTCGGTTGGGACAATGAGCAGTTCTTC. Its protein is CASSLRSGSFGWDNEQFF.

V and J are TRBV18 and TRBJ1-2, with 10 bases aligning to TRBD1. The V segment lost 3 bases and the J segment 4 bases; nucleotides outside the gene matches: 11. Germline CDR1 reads KGHSH; CDR2 reads LQKENI. The CDR3 is made up of 17 amino acids. CDR3 protein: CASSPNHLRTGGYGYTF. CDR3 nucleotide sequence: TGTGCCAGCTCACCGAACCACCTCCGGACAGGGGGCTATGGCTACACCTTC.

This clonotype was picked up many times. This chain links TRBV5-1 with TRBJ2-3; 11 nucleotides match TRBD2. The length of the CDR3 is 14 residues. Trimming at V came to 4 bases and at J to 10 bases, leaving 8 bases not matched to a gene. The germline V gene encodes CDR1 SGHRS and CDR2 YFSETQ. CDR3 bases: TGCGCCAGCAGCACGACTAGCGGGGACCTCGCGCAGTATTTT. Amino acid sequence: CASSTTSGDLAQYF.

This clonotype was detected many times. The chain employs TRBV2 and TRBJ2-1; weak D call: TRBD2 (7 bases). Germline CDR1 is SNHLY and CDR2 is FYNNEI. Trimming removed 2 bases at V and 6 bases at J, with 14 bases between. The CDR3 covers 15 residues. The DNA of the CDR3 is TGTGCCAGCAGTGAATGGGGGGGCCGATTCAATGAGCAGTTCTTC. As protein: CASSEWGGRFNEQFF.

The J gene is TRBJ2-1, the V gene TRBV7-9, with TRBD2 as a possible D gene (6 bases). In germline, CDR1 is SEHNR, CDR2 FQNEAQ (reference sequence). This CDR3 is built from 13 residues. Trimming pared 5 bases from V and 7 bases from J, leaving 12 bases between. CDR3 residues: CASSAEAGNEQFF. The CDR3 DNA sequence: TGTGCCAGCAGCGCGGAGGCGGGGAATGAGCAGTTCTTC.

This clonotype was seen many times. V and J are TRBV19 and TRBJ2-7, with 10 bases aligning to TRBD1. V was clipped by 6 bases and J by 6 bases; unmatched bases: 8. The CDR3 is 14 amino acids. Germline CDR1 LNHDA, CDR2 SQIVND (reference sequence). The CDR3 is CASSPPGQGREQYF. CDR3 DNA sequence: TGTGCCAGTAGCCCACCGGGACAGGGGCGCGAGCAGTACTTC.

The chain carries TRBV5-1 and TRBJ1-1; D remains ambiguous. V was shortened by 4 bases and J by 3 bases, with 22 bases between the two germline ends. The length of the CDR3 is 17 residues. In germline, CDR1 is SGHRS, CDR2 YFSETQ. The CDR3 protein is CASSLGIRALGDTEAFF. In nucleotides, the CDR3 is TGCGCCAGCAGCCTAGGAATTCGGGCCCTAGGCGACACTGAAGCTTTCTTT.

This clonotype has at least ten counts. This rearrangement joins TRBV11-2 to TRBJ2-7; TRBD1 is a possible D gene (6 bases). V shed 4 bases and J shed 4 bases, with 17 bases lying between them. The CDR3 is 15 residues long. Germline V gives CDR1 SGHAT, CDR2 FQNNGV. CDR3 loop: CASSSRLIQGYEQYF. CDR3 DNA: TGTGCCAGCAGCTCACGATTAATACAGGGATACGAGCAGTACTTC. The full variable domain, rest sourced from reference TRBV11-2 and TRBJ2-7, is EAGVAQSPRYKIIEKRQSVAFWCNPISGHATLYWYQQILGQGPKLLIQFQNNGVVDDSQLPKDRFSAERLKGVDSTLKIQPAKLEDSAVYLCASSSRLIQGYEQYFGPGTRLTVT.

This clonotype was seen only a few times. The rearrangement links TRBV29-1 to TRBJ2-1, with 12 nucleotides matching TRBD2. This CDR3 region has 16 residues. Germline V gives CDR1 SQVTM, CDR2 ANQGSEA. Trimming at V came to 4 bases and at J to 7 bases, leaving 11 bases not matched to a gene. CDR3 DNA: TGCAGCGTTGTCCACTTGCTAGCGGGAGGGCTGAATGAGCAGTTCTTC. Its translation: CSVVHLLAGGLNEQFF.

The sample holds many counts of this clonotype. This chain joins TRBV28 and TRBJ1-4, with D possibly TRBD1 on 6 matching bases. The CDR3 length is 14 residues. The V end was cut by 5 bases, the J end by 7 bases, with 14 bases between. In germline, CDR1 is MDHEN, CDR2 SYDVKM. In DNA form, the CDR3 reads TGTGCCAGCAGTGTACATCTACAGGGTGAAAAACTGTTTTTT. The encoded protein is CASSVHLQGEKLFF.

This clonotype was observed a handful of times. V gene TRBV18 combines with J gene TRBJ1-1, with 7 bases identical to TRBD1. CDR1 and CDR2 from the germline V gene are KGHSH and LQKENI. The length of the CDR3 is 15 residues. After removal of 2 bases from V and 7 bases from J, the junction contained 10 bases not matched to a gene. As DNA, the CDR3 is TGTGCCAGCTCACCATCCGAACAGGGGTCGGGTGAAGCTTTCTTT. Translated, it gives CASSPSEQGSGEAFF.

The gene calls are TRBV4-1 and TRBJ1-1; 8 bases agree with TRBD1. V shed 3 bases, J shed 5 bases, and the junction held 11 bases outside the gene matches. CDR1 is MGHRA and CDR2 is YSYEKL in the germline V gene. CDR3 size: 16 residues. The CDR3 sequence: CASSHAANRGGTEAFF. The CDR3 coding sequence is TGCGCCAGCAGCCACGCGGCGAACAGGGGGGGAACTGAAGCTTTCTTT.